Shown below are 2 T cell receptor beta chains from a single sample sequenced in a study of neurological immune-mediated disorders. TCRdb fed the 5' RACE reads into MiXCR, producing one record per CDR3 protein. Of more than 55,000 distinct CDR3 sequences listed, about 8.9% are singletons. Time point given: longitudinal time-point 2. The sequenced sample consisted of PBMCs. The receptors were gathered from a man younger than 40 in good health.

This clonotype turned up a few times. This rearrangement joins TRBV28 to TRBJ2-7; 7 nucleotides line up with TRBD2. The CDR3 totals 15 residues. Per germline, CDR1 MDHEN and CDR2 SYDVKM. Trimming cost V 6 bases and J 3 bases; bases outside gene matches: 11. DNA of the CDR3: TGTGCCAGCAGGTTACGAACTAGCGAACACTACGAGCAGTACTTC. It codes for CASRLRTSEHYEQYF.

This clonotype has a count of ten or more. This chain connects TRBV27 to TRBJ2-6; D gene ambiguous. This CDR3 comprises 13 residues. CDR1 is MNHEY, CDR2 SMNVEV, per germline (reference sequence). With 0 bases removed from V and 3 bases from J, the gap between germline ends came to 0 bases. The CDR3 loop is CASSLSGANVLTF. In DNA, the CDR3 is TGTGCCAGCAGTTTATCTGGGGCCAACGTCCTGACTTTC.